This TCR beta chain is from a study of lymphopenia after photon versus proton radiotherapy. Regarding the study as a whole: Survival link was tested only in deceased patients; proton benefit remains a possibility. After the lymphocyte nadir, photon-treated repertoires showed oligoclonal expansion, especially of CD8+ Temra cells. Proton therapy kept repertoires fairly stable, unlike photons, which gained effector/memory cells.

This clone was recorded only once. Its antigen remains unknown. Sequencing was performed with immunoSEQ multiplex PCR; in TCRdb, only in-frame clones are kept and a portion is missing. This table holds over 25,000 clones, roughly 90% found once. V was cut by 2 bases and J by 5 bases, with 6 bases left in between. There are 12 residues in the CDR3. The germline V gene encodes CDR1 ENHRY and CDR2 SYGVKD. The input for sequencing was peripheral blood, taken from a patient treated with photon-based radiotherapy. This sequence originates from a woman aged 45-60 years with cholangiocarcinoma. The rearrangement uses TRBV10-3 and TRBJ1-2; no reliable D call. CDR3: CAISEGQYGYTF. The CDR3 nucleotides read TGTGCCATCAGTGAGGGGCAGTATGGCTACACCTTC.